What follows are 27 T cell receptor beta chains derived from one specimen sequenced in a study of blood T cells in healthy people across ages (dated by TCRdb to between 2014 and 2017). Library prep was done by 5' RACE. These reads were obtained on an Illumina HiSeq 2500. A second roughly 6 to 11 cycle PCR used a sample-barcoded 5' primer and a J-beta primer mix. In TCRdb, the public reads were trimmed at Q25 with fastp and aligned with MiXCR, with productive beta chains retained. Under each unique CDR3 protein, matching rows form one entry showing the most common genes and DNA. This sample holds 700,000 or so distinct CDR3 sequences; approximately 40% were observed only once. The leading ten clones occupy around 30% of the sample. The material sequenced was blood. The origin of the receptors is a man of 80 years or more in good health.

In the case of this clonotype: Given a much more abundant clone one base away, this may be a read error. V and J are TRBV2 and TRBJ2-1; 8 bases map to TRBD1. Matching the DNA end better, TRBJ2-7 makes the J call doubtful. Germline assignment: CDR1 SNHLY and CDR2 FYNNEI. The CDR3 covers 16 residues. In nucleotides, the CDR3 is TGTGCCAGCAGTCCCCTTACAGGGGGAATCTACAATGAGCAGTACTTC. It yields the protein CASSPLTGGIYNEQYF.

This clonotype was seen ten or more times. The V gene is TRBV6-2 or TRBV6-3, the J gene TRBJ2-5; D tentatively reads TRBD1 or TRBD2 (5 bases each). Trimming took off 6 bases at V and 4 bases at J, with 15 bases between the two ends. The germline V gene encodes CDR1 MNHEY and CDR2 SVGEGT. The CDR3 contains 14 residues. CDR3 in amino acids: CASSPSGAGETQYF. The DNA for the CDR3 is TGTGCCAGCAGCCCCTCCGGGGCGGGAGAGACCCAGTACTTC.

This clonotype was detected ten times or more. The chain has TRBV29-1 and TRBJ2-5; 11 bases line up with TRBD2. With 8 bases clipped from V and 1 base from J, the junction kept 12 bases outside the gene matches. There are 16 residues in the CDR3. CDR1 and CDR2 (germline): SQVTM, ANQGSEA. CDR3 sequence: CSTDAGTSGPQETQYF. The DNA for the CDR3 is TGCAGCACCGACGCAGGGACTAGCGGACCCCAAGAGACCCAGTACTTC.

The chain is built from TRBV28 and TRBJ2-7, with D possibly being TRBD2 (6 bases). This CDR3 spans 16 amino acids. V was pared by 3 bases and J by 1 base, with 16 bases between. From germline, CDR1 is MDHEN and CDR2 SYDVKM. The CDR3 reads CASSLDHGSKSYEQYF. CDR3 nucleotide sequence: TGTGCCAGCAGTTTGGACCACGGGAGCAAATCCTACGAGCAGTACTTC.

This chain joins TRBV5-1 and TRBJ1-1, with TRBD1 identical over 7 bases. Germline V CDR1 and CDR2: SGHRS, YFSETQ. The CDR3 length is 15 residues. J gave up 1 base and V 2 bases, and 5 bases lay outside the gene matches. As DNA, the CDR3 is TGCGCCAGCAGCTTCCGGGACAGAAAGAACACTGAAGCTTTCTTT. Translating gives CASSFRDRKNTEAFF.

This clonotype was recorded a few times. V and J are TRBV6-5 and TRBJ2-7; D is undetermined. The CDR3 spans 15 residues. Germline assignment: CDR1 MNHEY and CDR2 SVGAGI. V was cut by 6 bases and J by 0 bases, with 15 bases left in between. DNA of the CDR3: TGTGCCAGCAGAGACTTGGGCAGAGACTCCTACGAGCAGTACTTC. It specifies CASRDLGRDSYEQYF.

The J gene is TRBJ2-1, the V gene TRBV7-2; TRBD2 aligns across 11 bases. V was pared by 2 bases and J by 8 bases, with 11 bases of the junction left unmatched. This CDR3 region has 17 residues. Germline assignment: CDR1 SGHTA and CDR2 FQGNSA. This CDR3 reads CASSLRTSGSHRDEQFF. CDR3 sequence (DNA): TGTGCCAGCAGCTTAAGAACTAGCGGGAGCCACAGGGATGAGCAGTTCTTC.

The CDR3 spells CASSAGWGTDTQYF. The DNA of the CDR3 is TGTGCCAGCAGCGCGGGTTGGGGGACAGATACGCAGTATTTT. V and J are TRBV7-2 and TRBJ2-3; TRBD1 or TRBD2 may be the D gene (5 bases each). Germline CDR1 is SGHTA and CDR2 is FQGNSA. The length of the CDR3 is 14 residues. Trimming took 5 bases from V and 3 from J, leaving 12 bases between them. The variable domain in full, with the rest retrieved from reference TRBV7-2 and TRBJ2-3, is GAGVSQSPSNKVTEKGKDVELRCDPISGHTALYWYRQSLGQGLEFLIYFQGNSAPDKSGLPSDRFSAERTGGSVSTLTIQRTQQEDSAVYLCASSAGWGTDTQYFGPGTRLTVL.

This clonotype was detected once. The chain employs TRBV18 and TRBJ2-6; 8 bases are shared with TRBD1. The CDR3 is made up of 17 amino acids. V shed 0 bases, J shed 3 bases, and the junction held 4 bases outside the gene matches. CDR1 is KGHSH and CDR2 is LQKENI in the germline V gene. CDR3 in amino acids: CASSPPNRGIGANVLTF. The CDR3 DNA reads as TGTGCCAGCTCACCACCGAACAGGGGGATTGGGGCCAACGTCCTGACTTTC.

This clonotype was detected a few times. CDR3 coding DNA: TGCGCCAGCAGCCAAGAACCGGACAGGGACACCAATCAGCCCCAGCATTTT. It is translated as CASSQEPDRDTNQPQHF. The chain employs TRBV4-1 and TRBJ1-5; the match to TRBD1 covers 8 bases. V gave up 0 bases and J gave up 3 bases; unmatched junction bases: 7. CDR3 length: 17 amino acids. CDR1 and CDR2 from the germline V gene are MGHRA and YSYEKL.

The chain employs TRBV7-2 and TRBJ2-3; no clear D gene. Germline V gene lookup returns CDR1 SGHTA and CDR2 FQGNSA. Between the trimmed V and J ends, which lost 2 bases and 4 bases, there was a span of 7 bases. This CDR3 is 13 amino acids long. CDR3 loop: CASSLSISDTQYF. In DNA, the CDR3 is TGTGCCAGCAGCTTAAGTATCTCAGATACGCAGTATTTT.

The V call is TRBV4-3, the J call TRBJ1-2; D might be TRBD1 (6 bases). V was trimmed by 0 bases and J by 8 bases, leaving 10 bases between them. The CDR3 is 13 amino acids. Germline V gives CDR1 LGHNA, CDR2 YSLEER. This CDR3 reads CASSQEFQGGYTF. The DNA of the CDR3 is TGCGCCAGCAGCCAAGAGTTTCAGGGGGGCTACACCTTC.

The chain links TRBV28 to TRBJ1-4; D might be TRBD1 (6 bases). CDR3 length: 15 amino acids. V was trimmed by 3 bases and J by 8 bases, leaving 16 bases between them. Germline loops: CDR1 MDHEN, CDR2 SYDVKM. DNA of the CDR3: TGTGCCAGCAGTTTCCAGACAGGTGGAGTCGAAAAACTGTTTTTT. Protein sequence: CASSFQTGGVEKLFF.

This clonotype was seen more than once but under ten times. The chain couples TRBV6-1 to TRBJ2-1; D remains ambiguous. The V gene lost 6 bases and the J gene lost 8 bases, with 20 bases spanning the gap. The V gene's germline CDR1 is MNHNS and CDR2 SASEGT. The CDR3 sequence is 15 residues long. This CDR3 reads CASRVTQRIFDEQFF. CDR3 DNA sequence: TGTGCCAGCAGAGTGACACAGAGGATTTTCGATGAGCAGTTCTTC.

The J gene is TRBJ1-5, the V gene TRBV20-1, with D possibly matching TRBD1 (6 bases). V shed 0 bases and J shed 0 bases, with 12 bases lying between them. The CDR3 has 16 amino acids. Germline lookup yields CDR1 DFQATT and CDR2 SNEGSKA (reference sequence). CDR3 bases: TGCAGTGCTAGAGATCAGGGACACCCTAGCAATCAGCCCCAGCATTTT. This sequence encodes CSARDQGHPSNQPQHF.

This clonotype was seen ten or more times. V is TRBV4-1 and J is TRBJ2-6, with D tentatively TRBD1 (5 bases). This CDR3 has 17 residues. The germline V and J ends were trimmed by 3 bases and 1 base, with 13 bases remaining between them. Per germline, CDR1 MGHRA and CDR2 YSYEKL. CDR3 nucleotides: TGCGCCAGCAGCCAGAGCCCGGCAGGGTCTGGGGCCAACGTCCTGACTTTC. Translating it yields CASSQSPAGSGANVLTF.

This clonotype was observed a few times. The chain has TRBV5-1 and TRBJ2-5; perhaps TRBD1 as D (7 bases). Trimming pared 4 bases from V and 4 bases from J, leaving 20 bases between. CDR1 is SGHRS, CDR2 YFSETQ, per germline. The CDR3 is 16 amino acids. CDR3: CASSLAPQGEAETQYF. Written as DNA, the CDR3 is TGCGCCAGCAGCCTAGCCCCGCAGGGGGAGGCAGAGACCCAGTACTTC.

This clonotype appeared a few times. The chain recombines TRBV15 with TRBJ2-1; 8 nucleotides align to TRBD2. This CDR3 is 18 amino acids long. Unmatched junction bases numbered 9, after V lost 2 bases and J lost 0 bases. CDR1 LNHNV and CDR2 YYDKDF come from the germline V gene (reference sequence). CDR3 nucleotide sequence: TGTGCCACCAGCAGACGCCCGGGAGGGGGGAGCTCCTACAATGAGCAGTTCTTC. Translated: CATSRRPGGGSSYNEQFF.

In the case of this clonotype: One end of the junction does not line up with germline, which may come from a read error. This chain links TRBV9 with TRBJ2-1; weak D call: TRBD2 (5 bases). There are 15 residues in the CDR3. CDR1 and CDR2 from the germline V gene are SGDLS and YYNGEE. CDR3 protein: CASSVGRVNTGELFF. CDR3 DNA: TGTGCCAGCAGCGTAGGACGAGTAAACACCGGGGAGCTGTTCTTC.

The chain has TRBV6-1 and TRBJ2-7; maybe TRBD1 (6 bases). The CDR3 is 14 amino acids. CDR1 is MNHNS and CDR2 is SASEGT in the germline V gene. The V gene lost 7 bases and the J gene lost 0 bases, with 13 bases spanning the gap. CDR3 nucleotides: TGTGCCAGCATTATAACAGGGAACTCCTACGAGCAGTACTTC. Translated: CASIITGNSYEQYF.

CDR3 nucleotides: TGTGCCATCACGGGCGGCGGGACTGAAGCTTTCTTT. Its protein is CAITGGGTEAFF. The chain has TRBV10-3 and TRBJ1-1; D is unresolved. Germline loops: CDR1 ENHRY, CDR2 SYGVKD. CDR3 length: 12 amino acids. The V and J ends lost 7 bases and 5 bases respectively, with 11 bases between them.

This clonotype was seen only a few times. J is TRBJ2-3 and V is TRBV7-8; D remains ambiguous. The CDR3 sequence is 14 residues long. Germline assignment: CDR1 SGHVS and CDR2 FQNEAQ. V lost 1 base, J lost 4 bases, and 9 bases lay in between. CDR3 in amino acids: CASSLVVSPDTQYF. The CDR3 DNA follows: TGTGCCAGCAGCTTAGTTGTGTCCCCAGATACGCAGTATTTT. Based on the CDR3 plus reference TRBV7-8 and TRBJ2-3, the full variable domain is GAGVSQSPRYKVAKRGQDVALRCDPISGHVSLFWYQQALGQGPEFLTYFQNEAQLDKSGLPSDRFFAERPEGSVSTLKIQRTQQEDSAVYLCASSLVVSPDTQYFGPGTRLTVL.

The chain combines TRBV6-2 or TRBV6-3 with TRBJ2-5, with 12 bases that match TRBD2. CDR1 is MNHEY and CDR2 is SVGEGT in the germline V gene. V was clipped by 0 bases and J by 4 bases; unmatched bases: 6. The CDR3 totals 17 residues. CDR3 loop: CASSYSKTSGSGETQYF. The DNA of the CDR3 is TGTGCCAGCAGTTACTCGAAGACTAGCGGGAGTGGAGAGACCCAGTACTTC.

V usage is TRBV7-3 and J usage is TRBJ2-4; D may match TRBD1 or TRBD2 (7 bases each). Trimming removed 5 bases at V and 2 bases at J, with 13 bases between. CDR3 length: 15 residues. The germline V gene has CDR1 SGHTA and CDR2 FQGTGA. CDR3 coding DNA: TGTGCCAGCAGCCCCCAGGGGGGGTCCAAAAACATTCAGTACTTC. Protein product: CASSPQGGSKNIQYF.

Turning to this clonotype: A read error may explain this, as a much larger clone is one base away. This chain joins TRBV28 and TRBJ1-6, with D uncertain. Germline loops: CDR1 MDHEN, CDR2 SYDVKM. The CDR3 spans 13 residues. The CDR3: CASSSPYNSPPHF. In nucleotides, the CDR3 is TGTGCCAGCAGTTCCCCTTATAATTCACCCCCCCACTTT.

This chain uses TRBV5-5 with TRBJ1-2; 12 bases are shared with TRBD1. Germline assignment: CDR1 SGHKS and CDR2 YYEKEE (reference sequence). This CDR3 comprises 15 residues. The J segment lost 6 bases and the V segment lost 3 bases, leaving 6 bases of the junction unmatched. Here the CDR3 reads CASSSGTGGADGYTF. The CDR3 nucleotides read TGTGCCAGCAGCTCCGGGACAGGGGGCGCAGATGGCTACACCTTC. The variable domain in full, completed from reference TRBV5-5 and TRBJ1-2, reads DAGVTQSPTHLIKTRGQQVTLRCSPISGHKSVSWYQQVLGQGPQFIFQYYEKEERGRGNFPDRFSARQFPNYSSELNVNALLLGDSALYLCASSSGTGGADGYTFGSGTRLTVV.

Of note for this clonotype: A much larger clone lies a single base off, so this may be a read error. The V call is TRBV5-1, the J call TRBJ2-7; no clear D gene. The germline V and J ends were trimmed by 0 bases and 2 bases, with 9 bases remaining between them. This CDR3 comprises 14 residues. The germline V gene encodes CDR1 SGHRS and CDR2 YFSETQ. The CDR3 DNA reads TGCGCCAGCAGCTTGGAAGCCAGCGCCTACGAGCAGTACTTC. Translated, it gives CASSLEASAYEQYF.